The text below deals with one TCR beta chain. Germline CDR1 is SGHRS and CDR2 is YFSETQ. This CDR3 has 16 residues. V dropped 4 bases and J dropped 5; count of bases not matched to a gene: 7. This sample is part of a study of blood T cell repertoires in COVID-19. Across the whole study: The origin of the acute and convalescent COVID-19 samples was the United States, Italy and Spain.

Per the original methods: From reference gene primer amplification, estimates of nucleated cell counts were derived. Profiled with immunoSEQ multiplex PCR; TCRdb holds only in-frame clones, not every one. The DNA gave D and trimming, while V, J and clone size come from that table. The table records under 300,000 clones, roughly 85% of them present only once. This chain links TRBV5-1 with TRBJ2-4, with TRBD2 identical over 12 bases. The sequencing input was peripheral blood. The sequence was collected from a woman aged 30 to 39 with active or convalescent COVID-19. The DNA of the CDR3 is TGCGCCAGCAGCCGGCTAGCGGGGGGGCCCCAAAACATTCAGTACTTC. Translating gives CASSRLAGGPQNIQYF.